The 5 T cell receptor beta chains below all came from one sample that was sequenced in a study of vaccination and CD4 T cells after COVID-19 (dated by TCRdb to between 2020 and 2023). Library preparation used PCR. TCRdb names Illumina iSeq 100 as the instrument used. TCR sequencing of DNA from cultured CD4+ T cells used the Oncomine TCR Beta short-read assay at the Johns Hopkins FTIC core. The raw public reads went through TCRdb reprocessing: fastp at Q25, MiXCR clone calling, in-frame beta chains kept. Rows matching on CDR3 protein sequence are summarized as one entry with the most common DNA and genes. In all, the sample holds about 19,000 distinct CDR3 sequences, and around 23% of those were seen once. Of the sample, 7.5% to 8% is held by the ten largest clones. Antigen specificity for these receptors is unknown. Read against the paper, the sample's treatment or condition label means: approximately 10-day PBMC culture with coronavirus spike peptide pools or control peptides (ViraFEST assay).

Specimen: cultured CD4+ T cells from blood. The receptors shown here come from a human donor with COVID-19.

This clonotype is classed as large. The chain carries TRBV2 and TRBJ2-7, with a tentative D call TRBD1 (5 bases). The CDR3 spans 12 residues. V was trimmed by 7 bases and J by 4 bases, leaving 11 bases between them. Germline V gives CDR1 SNHLY, CDR2 FYNNEI. Written as DNA, the CDR3 is TGTGCCAGCACCCCGGACACATACGAGCAGTACTTC. It translates to CASTPDTYEQYF.

This rearrangement joins TRBV5-1 to TRBJ2-7, with D possibly TRBD1 on 6 matching bases. The CDR3 runs to 16 residues. Germline values: CDR1 SGHRS, CDR2 YFSETQ. V gave up 4 bases and J gave up 3 bases, with 20 bases separating them. CDR3 sequence (DNA): TGCGCCAGCAGCACGGGACAAGGGGCCGTATTCTACGAGCAGTACTTC. This translates into CASSTGQGAVFYEQYF.

The V gene is TRBV6-5, the J gene TRBJ2-3, with D unclear. CDR1 and CDR2 (germline): MNHEY, SVGAGI. V lost 0 bases and J lost 4, with 8 bases in between. This CDR3 region has 14 residues. CDR3 sequence reads: CASSYSPSPDTQYF. The CDR3, as DNA: TGTGCCAGCAGTTACTCCCCCAGCCCAGATACGCAGTATTTT.

This clonotype was seen more than once but under ten times. V is TRBV19 and J is TRBJ1-1, with TRBD1 matching 7 bases. This CDR3 is built from 14 residues. Germline V lookup: CDR1 LNHDA, CDR2 SQIVND (reference sequence). Germline trimming cut 6 bases from V and 5 bases from J; bases unmatched to any gene: 9. The CDR3 region is CASSPAGGSTEAFF. The DNA for the CDR3 is TGTGCCAGTAGCCCGGCAGGGGGTAGTACTGAAGCTTTCTTT.

This clonotype was seen a few times. V and J are TRBV15 and TRBJ2-7; possibly TRBD2 for D (6 bases). The V and J ends lost 7 bases and 5 bases respectively, with 15 bases between them. The V gene's germline CDR1 is LNHNV and CDR2 YYDKDF (reference sequence). The length of the CDR3 is 13 residues. The CDR3 DNA reads as TGTGCCACCATCCCCGCGCGGGGCCACGAGCAGTACTTC. Its translation is CATIPARGHEQYF.